The 30 T cell receptor beta chains below all came from one sample that was sequenced in a study of cytomegalovirus exposure and HLA in healthy donors. Here immunoSEQ multiplex PCR was the method, and the copy in TCRdb shows in-frame clones only, minus some. The table lists 150,000 to 200,000 clones, 96% of them singletons, with approximately 0.97% in the top ten. What was sequenced was PBMCs. Receptors originate from a woman aged 18-29 years in good health and CMV-seronegative.

V and J are TRBV2 and TRBJ2-5, with 11 positions matching TRBD2. The J segment lost 5 bases and the V segment lost 2 bases, leaving 13 bases of the junction unmatched. In germline, CDR1 is SNHLY, CDR2 FYNNEI. The CDR3 sequence is 18 residues long. CDR3 in DNA: TGTGCCAGCAGTGAATTGGTAGTAGCGGGGGGGCTTGGGGAGACCCAGTACTTC. Translating it yields CASSELVVAGGLGETQYF.

This sequence joins TRBV5-6 and TRBJ2-7; TRBD1 matches at 7 bases. The CDR3 runs 12 residues. CDR1 and CDR2 from the germline V gene are SGHDT and YYEEEE. V lost 4 bases to trimming and J lost 6 bases; unmatched junction nucleotides: 4. The CDR3 is CASSPRGIEQYF. The CDR3 DNA reads as TGTGCCAGCAGCCCCAGGGGGATCGAGCAGTACTTC.

This clone occurred a few times. The V gene is TRBV6-4, the J gene TRBJ2-3, with D possibly TRBD2 on 6 matching bases. With 2 bases removed from V and 4 bases from J, the gap between germline ends came to 13 bases. Germline values: CDR1 MRHNA, CDR2 SNTAGT. This CDR3 is 15 amino acids long. This CDR3 reads CASSDRGVEADTQYF. The CDR3 nucleotides read TGTGCCAGCAGTGACCGCGGGGTTGAGGCAGATACGCAGTATTTT.

In this sample, this clone turned up once. The genes are TRBV6-5 and TRBJ1-1, with TRBD1 matching over 9 bases. In germline, CDR1 is MNHEY, CDR2 SVGAGI. V shed 3 bases and J 6 bases; nucleotides not matched to a gene: 8. The CDR3 consists of 15 residues. Written as DNA, the CDR3 is TGTGCCAGCAGTTATTACAGGGGGCTGGGGGCTGAAGCTTTCTTT. It translates to CASSYYRGLGAEAFF.

V and J are TRBV18 and TRBJ1-6; TRBD1 matches at 8 bases. The CDR3 contains 17 residues. V trimming: 6 bases; J trimming: 3 bases; junction bases outside the gene matches: 10. Germline-derived CDR1 and CDR2 are KGHSH and LQKENI. CDR3 residues: CASSRSDRADYNSPLHF. In DNA form, the CDR3 reads TGTGCCAGCTCCCGGTCGGACAGGGCAGACTATAATTCACCCCTCCACTTT.

The CDR3 nucleotides are TGTGCCAGCAGCTTTAGCGGGGTGACCTACGAGCAGTACTTC. As protein: CASSFSGVTYEQYF. The V gene is TRBV7-2, the J gene TRBJ2-7, with 8 nucleotides matching TRBD2. The length of the CDR3 is 14 residues. Germline V gene lookup returns CDR1 SGHTA and CDR2 FQGNSA. The V gene end was trimmed by 3 bases and the J gene end by 2 bases; junction bases not matched to a gene: 3.

The V and J genes are TRBV7-2 and TRBJ1-2; D possibly corresponds to TRBD1 (5 bases). The CDR3 runs 13 residues. Germline CDR1 SGHTA, CDR2 FQGNSA. The V gene lost 1 base and the J gene lost 6 bases, with 9 bases spanning the gap. The CDR3 here is CASSLGREDGYTF. CDR3 DNA: TGTGCCAGCAGCTTAGGCAGGGAGGATGGCTACACCTTC.

This rearrangement joins TRBV2 to TRBJ2-3, with TRBD1 matching over 10 bases. The germline gives CDR1 SNHLY, CDR2 FYNNEI. The V gene end was trimmed by 4 bases and the J gene end by 3 bases; junction bases not matched to a gene: 1. The CDR3 sequence is 14 residues long. The CDR3 loop is CASSGTGGTDTQYF. The CDR3 nucleotides are TGTGCCAGCAGTGGGACAGGGGGAACAGATACGCAGTATTTT.

V gene TRBV27 combines with J gene TRBJ2-3; no clear D. The V end was cut by 4 bases, the J end by 1 base, with 12 bases between. CDR3 length: 15 residues. The germline V gene encodes CDR1 MNHEY and CDR2 SMNVEV (reference sequence). The CDR3 is CASSSTLAGTDTQYF. The DNA for the CDR3 is TGTGCCAGCAGTTCCACGCTTGCAGGCACAGATACGCAGTATTTT.

The chain is built from TRBV9 and TRBJ2-6; 11 positions agree with TRBD1. V dropped 3 bases and J dropped 4; count of bases not matched to a gene: 12. This CDR3 spans 19 amino acids. In germline, CDR1 is SGDLS, CDR2 YYNGEE. The CDR3 DNA reads as TGTGCCAGCAGCGCCCTAGGGGACAGGGGGACCCCAGGGGCCAACGTCCTGACTTTC. Translating it yields CASSALGDRGTPGANVLTF.

The CDR3 region is CASSQTQGVSGNTIYF. As DNA, the CDR3 is TGTGCCAGCTCCCAAACTCAAGGAGTATCTGGAAACACCATATATTTT. The rearrangement joins TRBV18 to TRBJ1-3, with D hard to call. This CDR3 comprises 16 residues. CDR1 is KGHSH and CDR2 is LQKENI in the germline V gene. With 6 bases removed from V and 1 base from J, the gap between germline ends came to 16 bases.

This chain links TRBV9 with TRBJ1-2, with 7 bases identical to TRBD1. This CDR3 has 16 amino acids. Germline-derived CDR1 and CDR2 are SGDLS and YYNGEE. V lost 2 bases, J lost 6 bases, and 13 bases stayed unmatched. The CDR3 nucleotides read TGTGCCAGCAGCGTTCAATACAGGGGTTTAAGCCATGGCTACACCTTC. Translated: CASSVQYRGLSHGYTF.

The chain joins TRBV19 to TRBJ1-3; 7 bases line up with TRBD1. The CDR3 consists of 14 residues. CDR1 and CDR2 from the germline V gene are LNHDA and SQIVND (reference sequence). With V trimmed by 5 bases and J by 2 bases, 3 bases remained unmatched. This chain's CDR3 is CASSVGTAGNTIYF. The DNA for the CDR3 is TGTGCCAGTAGTGTAGGGACAGCTGGAAACACCATATATTTT.

This chain links TRBV9 with TRBJ2-1, with 9 bases lining up with TRBD2. CDR3 length: 16 amino acids. V was pared by 4 bases and J by 7 bases, with 12 bases of the junction left unmatched. Germline assignment: CDR1 SGDLS and CDR2 YYNGEE. The CDR3 sequence is CASSPPGGGVGNEQFF. The CDR3 nucleotides are TGTGCCAGCAGCCCCCCAGGCGGGGGGGTAGGGAATGAGCAGTTCTTC.

The rearrangement joins TRBV11-2 to TRBJ1-1; D may be TRBD1 (6 bases). The CDR3 is 13 residues long. Germline V gene lookup returns CDR1 SGHAT and CDR2 FQNNGV. Trimming removed 2 bases from V and 4 bases from J, with 8 bases in between. In nucleotides, the CDR3 is TGTGCCAGCAGCTTACCAGGGGCCACTGAAGCTTTCTTT. It specifies CASSLPGATEAFF.

V usage is TRBV19 and J usage is TRBJ2-2; 11 positions agree with TRBD2. V trimming: 11 bases; J trimming: 7 bases; junction bases outside the gene matches: 12. CDR3 length equals 15 residues. The germline V gene has CDR1 LNHDA and CDR2 SQIVND (reference sequence). Here the CDR3 DNA reads TGTGCCCCGAACATAGCGGGGGGGCCGGTCGGGGAGCTGTTTTTT. It is translated as CAPNIAGGPVGELFF. Complete variable domain (other parts from reference TRBV19 and TRBJ2-2): DGGITQSPKYLFRKEGQNVTLSCEQNLNHDAMYWYRQDPGQGLRLIYYSQIVNDFQKGDIAEGYSVSREKKESFPLTVTSAQKNPTAFYLCAPNIAGGPVGELFFGEGSRLTVL.

This clone was recorded only once. This sequence joins TRBV6-5 and TRBJ1-6; a possible D gene is TRBD1 (5 bases). Between the trimmed V and J ends, which lost 5 bases and 6 bases, there was a span of 14 bases. Germline V lookup: CDR1 MNHEY, CDR2 SVGAGI. This CDR3 has 15 residues. CDR3: CASSPRQTSNSPLHF. CDR3 in DNA: TGTGCCAGCAGTCCCCGACAGACCTCTAATTCACCCCTCCACTTT.

V is TRBV7-3 and J is TRBJ2-1, with 7 nucleotides matching TRBD1. This CDR3 comprises 14 residues. Germline-derived CDR1 and CDR2 are SGHTA and FQGTGA. The trim removed 5 bases at V and 7 bases at J, leaving 8 bases unmatched. The CDR3, as DNA: TGTGCCAGCAGCCTATGGGCAGGGGGTAATGAGCAGTTCTTC. This gives the protein CASSLWAGGNEQFF.

The rearrangement links TRBV6-5 to TRBJ2-7, with 7 nucleotides matching TRBD1. CDR1 and CDR2 (germline): MNHEY, SVGAGI. V shed 7 bases, J shed 2 bases, and the junction held 5 bases outside the gene matches. The CDR3 contains 13 residues. CDR3 DNA: TGTGCCAGCAAAGGGGGCCTAACCTACGAGCAGTACTTC. Encoded protein: CASKGGLTYEQYF.

This clone was seen a handful of times. This chain connects TRBV2 to TRBJ1-2; the D is unclear. The length of the CDR3 is 14 residues. V was clipped by 3 bases and J by 4 bases, with 12 bases between them. Germline-derived CDR1 and CDR2 are SNHLY and FYNNEI. The CDR3 loop is CASSEGRIRYGYTF. DNA for the CDR3: TGTGCCAGCAGTGAGGGCAGAATACGCTATGGCTACACCTTC.

The genes are TRBV7-8 and TRBJ1-3; 9 bases map to TRBD1. Germline values: CDR1 SGHVS, CDR2 FQNEAQ. CDR3 size: 16 residues. V trimming: 4 bases; J trimming: 0 bases; junction bases outside the gene matches: 4. The CDR3 protein is CASSSDRGYSGNTIYF. The CDR3 DNA reads TGTGCCAGCAGCTCCGACAGGGGGTACTCTGGAAACACCATATATTTT.

The chain uses TRBV7-2 and TRBJ1-2, with D possibly being TRBD1 (5 bases). Germline V gene lookup returns CDR1 SGHTA and CDR2 FQGNSA. Trimming cost V 4 bases and J 2 bases, with 11 bases left between them. This CDR3 is built from 14 residues. CDR3 sequence (DNA): TGTGCCAGCAGCTACCAGACAGCGAACTATGGCTACACCTTC. Translation: CASSYQTANYGYTF.

The chain is built from TRBV2 and TRBJ1-2, with TRBD1 as a possible D gene (6 bases). Germline V gene data show CDR1 as SNHLY and CDR2 as FYNNEI. This CDR3 is built from 16 residues. V shed 10 bases and J shed 4 bases, with 25 bases lying between them. CDR3 residues: CAIWVLTGSNLYGYTF. CDR3 DNA sequence: TGTGCCATCTGGGTCTTAACAGGGAGCAACCTCTATGGCTACACCTTC.

This chain connects TRBV5-1 to TRBJ1-2, with 10 bases matching TRBD1. Per the germline V gene, CDR1 is SGHRS and CDR2 is YFSETQ. The CDR3 runs to 16 residues. With V trimmed by 0 bases and J by 4 bases, 6 bases remained unmatched. The CDR3 region is CASSLVGQGSAYGYTF. In DNA form, the CDR3 reads TGCGCCAGCAGCTTGGTGGGACAGGGGTCGGCCTATGGCTACACCTTC.

The V and J genes are TRBV12-5 and TRBJ2-1; perhaps TRBD1 as D (5 bases). Trimming took 0 bases from V and 1 from J, leaving 10 bases between them. There are 16 residues in the CDR3. Germline lookup yields CDR1 LGHNT and CDR2 FRNRAP. The CDR3 nucleotides are TGTGCTAGTGGTTTGGTTTTGGGGCCTTCCTACAATGAGCAGTTCTTC. Protein product: CASGLVLGPSYNEQFF. Full variable domain (missing parts from reference TRBV12-5 and TRBJ2-1): DARVTQTPRHKVTEMGQEVTMRCQPILGHNTVFWYRQTMMQGLELLAYFRNRAPLDDSGMPKDRFSAEMPDATLATLKIQPSEPRDSAVYFCASGLVLGPSYNEQFFGPGTRLTVL.

This clone was picked up one time. The chain has TRBV5-1 and TRBJ2-7; D possibly corresponds to TRBD1 (6 bases). The V end lost 1 base, the J end lost 2 bases, and 22 bases lay between the germline ends. The CDR3 has 18 amino acids. Germline values: CDR1 SGHRS, CDR2 YFSETQ. The CDR3 loop reads CASSLRENLGGATYEQYF. In DNA, the CDR3 is TGCGCCAGCAGCTTGAGGGAGAACCTAGGGGGAGCCACCTACGAGCAGTACTTC.

This chain links TRBV4-3 with TRBJ1-2; 10 positions match TRBD1. The germline CDR1 and CDR2 sequences are LGHNA and YSLEER. J was trimmed by 6 bases and V by 1 base; bases with no gene match: 5. The CDR3 is made up of 15 amino acids. The CDR3 is CASSQVTGGPDGYTF. DNA of the CDR3: TGCGCCAGCAGCCAAGTGACAGGGGGCCCCGATGGCTACACCTTC.

J is TRBJ2-5 and V is TRBV4-3, with TRBD2 identical over 10 bases. J gave up 4 bases and V 0 bases, and 8 bases lay outside the gene matches. This CDR3 is built from 17 residues. Germline assignment: CDR1 LGHNA and CDR2 YSLEER. The CDR3 is CASSQEMLASGGETQYF. In nucleotides, the CDR3 is TGCGCCAGCAGCCAAGAAATGTTGGCTAGCGGGGGAGAGACCCAGTACTTC.

The chain is built from TRBV19 and TRBJ1-5, with D tentatively TRBD1 (5 bases). The ends were cut back, 5 bases at V and 7 bases at J, with 12 bases in the middle. CDR1 LNHDA and CDR2 SQIVND come from the germline V gene (reference sequence). This CDR3 region has 13 residues. The CDR3 sequence: CASSSDRDQPQHF. In nucleotides, the CDR3 is TGTGCCAGTAGTTCCGACAGAGACCAGCCCCAGCATTTT.

The J gene is TRBJ2-7, the V gene TRBV9, with D perhaps TRBD2 (6 bases). The germline V gene encodes CDR1 SGDLS and CDR2 YYNGEE. The V end lost 5 bases, the J end lost 0 bases, and 15 bases lay between the germline ends. The CDR3 has 15 amino acids. The CDR3 region has the DNA TGTGCCAGCAGTGGGGGGACGTCTTACTCCTACGAGCAGTACTTC. As protein: CASSGGTSYSYEQYF. Variable domain in full (rest from reference TRBV9 and TRBJ2-7): DSGVTQTPKHLITATGQRVTLRCSPRSGDLSVYWYQQSLDQGLQFLIQYYNGEERAKGNILERFSAQQFPDLHSELNLSSLELGDSALYFCASSGGTSYSYEQYFGPGTRLTVT.